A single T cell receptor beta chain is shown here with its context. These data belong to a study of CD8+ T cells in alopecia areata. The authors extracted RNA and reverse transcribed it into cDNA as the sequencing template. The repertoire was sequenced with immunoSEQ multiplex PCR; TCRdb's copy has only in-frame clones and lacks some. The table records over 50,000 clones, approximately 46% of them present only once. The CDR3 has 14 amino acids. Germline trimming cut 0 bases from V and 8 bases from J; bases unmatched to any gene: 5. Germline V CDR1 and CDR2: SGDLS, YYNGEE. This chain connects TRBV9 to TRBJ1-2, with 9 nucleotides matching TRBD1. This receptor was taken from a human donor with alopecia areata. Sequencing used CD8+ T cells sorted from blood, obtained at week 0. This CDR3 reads CASSVAGTGNGYTF. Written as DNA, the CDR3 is TGTGCCAGCAGCGTAGCAGGGACAGGGAACGGCTACACCTTC.